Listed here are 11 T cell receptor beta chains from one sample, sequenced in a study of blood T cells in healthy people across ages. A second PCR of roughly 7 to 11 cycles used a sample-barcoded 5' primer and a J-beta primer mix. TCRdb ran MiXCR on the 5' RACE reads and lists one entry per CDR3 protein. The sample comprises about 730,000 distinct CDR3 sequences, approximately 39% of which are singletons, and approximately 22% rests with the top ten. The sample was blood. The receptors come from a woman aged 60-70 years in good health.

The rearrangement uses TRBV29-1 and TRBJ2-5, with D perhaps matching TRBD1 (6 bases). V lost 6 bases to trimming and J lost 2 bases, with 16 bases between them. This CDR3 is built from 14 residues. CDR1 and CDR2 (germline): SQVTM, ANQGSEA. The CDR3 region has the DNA TGCAGCGTGGATCAGGGGATTCGACAAGAGACCCAGTACTTC. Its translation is CSVDQGIRQETQYF.

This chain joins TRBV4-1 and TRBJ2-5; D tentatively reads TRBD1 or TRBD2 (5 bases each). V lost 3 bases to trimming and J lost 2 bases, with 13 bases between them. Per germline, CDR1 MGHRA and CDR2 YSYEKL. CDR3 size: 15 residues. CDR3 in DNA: TGCGCCAGCAGCCACAATCCGGGACCTCAAGAGACCCAGTACTTC. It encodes CASSHNPGPQETQYF.

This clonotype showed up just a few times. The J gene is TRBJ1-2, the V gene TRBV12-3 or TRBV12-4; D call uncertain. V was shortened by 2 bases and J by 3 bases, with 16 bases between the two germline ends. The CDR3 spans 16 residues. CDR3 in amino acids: CASSLKVGEGDYGYTF. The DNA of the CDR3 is TGTGCCAGCAGTTTAAAAGTAGGAGAGGGCGACTATGGCTACACCTTC.

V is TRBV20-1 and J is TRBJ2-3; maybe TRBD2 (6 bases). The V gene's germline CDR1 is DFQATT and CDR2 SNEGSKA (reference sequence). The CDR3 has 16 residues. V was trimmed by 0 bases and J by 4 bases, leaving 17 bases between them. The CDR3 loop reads CSARDSDHPGADTQYF. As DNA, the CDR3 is TGCAGTGCTAGAGATTCGGACCACCCGGGGGCAGATACGCAGTATTTT.

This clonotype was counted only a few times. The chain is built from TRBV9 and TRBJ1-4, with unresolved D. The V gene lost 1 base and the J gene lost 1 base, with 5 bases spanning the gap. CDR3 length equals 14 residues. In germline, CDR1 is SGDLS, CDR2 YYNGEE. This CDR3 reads CASSVSGTNEKLFF. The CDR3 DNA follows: TGTGCCAGCAGCGTATCGGGAACTAATGAAAAACTGTTTTTT.

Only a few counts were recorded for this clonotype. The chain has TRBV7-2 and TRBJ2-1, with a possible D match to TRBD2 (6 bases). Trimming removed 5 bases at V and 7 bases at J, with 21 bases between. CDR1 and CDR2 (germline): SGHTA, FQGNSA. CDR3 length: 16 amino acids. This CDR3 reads CASSAAADGRSNEQFF. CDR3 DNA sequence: TGTGCCAGCAGCGCAGCGGCGGACGGGAGAAGTAATGAGCAGTTCTTC.

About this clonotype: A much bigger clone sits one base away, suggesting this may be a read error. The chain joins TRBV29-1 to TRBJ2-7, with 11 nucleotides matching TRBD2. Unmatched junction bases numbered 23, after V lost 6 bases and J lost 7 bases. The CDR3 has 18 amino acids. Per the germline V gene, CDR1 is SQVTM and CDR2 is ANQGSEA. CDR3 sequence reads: CSVAGTSKTSGTSREQYF. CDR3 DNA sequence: TGCAGCGTGGCCGGGACAAGCAAGACTAGCGGGACATCGAGGGAGCAGTACTTC.

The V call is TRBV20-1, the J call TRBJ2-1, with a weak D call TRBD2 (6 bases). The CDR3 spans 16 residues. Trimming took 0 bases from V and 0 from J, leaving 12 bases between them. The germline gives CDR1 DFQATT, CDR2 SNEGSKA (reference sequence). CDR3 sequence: CSARDRGKVSYNEQFF. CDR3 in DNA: TGCAGTGCTAGAGATCGGGGGAAGGTCTCCTACAATGAGCAGTTCTTC.

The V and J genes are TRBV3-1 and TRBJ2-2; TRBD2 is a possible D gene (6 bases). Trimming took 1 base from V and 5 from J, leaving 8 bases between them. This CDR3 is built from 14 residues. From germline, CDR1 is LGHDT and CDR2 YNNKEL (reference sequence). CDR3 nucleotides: TGTGCCAGCAGCCAAGCTGGAGGGACCGGGGAGCTGTTTTTT. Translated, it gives CASSQAGGTGELFF.

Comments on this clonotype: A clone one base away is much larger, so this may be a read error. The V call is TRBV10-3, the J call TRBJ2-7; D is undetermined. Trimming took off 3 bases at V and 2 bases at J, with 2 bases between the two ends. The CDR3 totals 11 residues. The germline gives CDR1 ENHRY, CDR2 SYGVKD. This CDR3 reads CAISDPYEQYF. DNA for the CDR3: TGTGCCATCAGTGACCCCTACGAGCAGTACTTC.

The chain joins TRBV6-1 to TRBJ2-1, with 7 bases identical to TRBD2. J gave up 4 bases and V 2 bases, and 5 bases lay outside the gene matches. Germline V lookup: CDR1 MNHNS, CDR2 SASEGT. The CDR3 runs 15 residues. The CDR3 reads CASSEYREGYNEQFF. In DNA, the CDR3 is TGTGCCAGCAGTGAATATAGGGAGGGTTACAATGAGCAGTTCTTC.